This TCR beta chain was sequenced during a study of blood T cell repertoires in COVID-19. Study-level background: T cells, B-cell-depleted T cells, or PBMCs supplied cDNA or gDNA.

TCRdb's copy holds only in-frame clones and misses some; the assay was immunoSEQ multiplex PCR. This table has roughly 200,000 clones, approximately 90% appearing once. Germline V CDR1 and CDR2: SNHLY, FYNNEI. CDR3 length: 13 residues. V lost 5 bases, J lost 5 bases, and 12 bases lay in between. This clone has only one observation. The sequenced material came from peripheral blood. The V and J genes are TRBV2 and TRBJ1-1; D gene unclear. This TCR derives from a man aged 35-49 years with active or convalescent COVID-19. The DNA for the CDR3 is TGTGCCAGCAGTCTGAGGGAGAGGACTGAAGCTTTCTTT. This codes for CASSLRERTEAFF.